The clone carrying this T cell receptor beta chain appeared a few times. Antigen specificity is unknown. The source of the sample is a study of T cell responses to AZD1222 COVID-19 vaccine. General observations from the study: Clonal diversity may have been underestimated in mostly white British donors. A rise in Spike-specific TCR breadth and depth followed two AZD1222 doses.

Clones were read by immunoSEQ multiplex PCR, and TCRdb kept only the in-frame ones, dropping some. In the table there are more than 90,000 clones, approximately 86% of which are singletons. The CDR3 is 14 amino acids. Per the germline V gene, CDR1 is PRHDT and CDR2 is FYEKMQ (reference sequence). With 3 bases removed from V and 1 base from J, the gap between germline ends came to 10 bases. This material consisted of peripheral blood, taken 28 days after the second AZD1222 dose. This TCR derives from an adult who received the AZD1222 COVID-19 vaccine. The chain is built from TRBV13 and TRBJ2-7; D is perhaps TRBD2 (6 bases). In DNA, the CDR3 is TGTGCCAGCAGCTTGGGACTCCCATCCTACGAGCAGTACTTC. Translating it yields CASSLGLPSYEQYF.